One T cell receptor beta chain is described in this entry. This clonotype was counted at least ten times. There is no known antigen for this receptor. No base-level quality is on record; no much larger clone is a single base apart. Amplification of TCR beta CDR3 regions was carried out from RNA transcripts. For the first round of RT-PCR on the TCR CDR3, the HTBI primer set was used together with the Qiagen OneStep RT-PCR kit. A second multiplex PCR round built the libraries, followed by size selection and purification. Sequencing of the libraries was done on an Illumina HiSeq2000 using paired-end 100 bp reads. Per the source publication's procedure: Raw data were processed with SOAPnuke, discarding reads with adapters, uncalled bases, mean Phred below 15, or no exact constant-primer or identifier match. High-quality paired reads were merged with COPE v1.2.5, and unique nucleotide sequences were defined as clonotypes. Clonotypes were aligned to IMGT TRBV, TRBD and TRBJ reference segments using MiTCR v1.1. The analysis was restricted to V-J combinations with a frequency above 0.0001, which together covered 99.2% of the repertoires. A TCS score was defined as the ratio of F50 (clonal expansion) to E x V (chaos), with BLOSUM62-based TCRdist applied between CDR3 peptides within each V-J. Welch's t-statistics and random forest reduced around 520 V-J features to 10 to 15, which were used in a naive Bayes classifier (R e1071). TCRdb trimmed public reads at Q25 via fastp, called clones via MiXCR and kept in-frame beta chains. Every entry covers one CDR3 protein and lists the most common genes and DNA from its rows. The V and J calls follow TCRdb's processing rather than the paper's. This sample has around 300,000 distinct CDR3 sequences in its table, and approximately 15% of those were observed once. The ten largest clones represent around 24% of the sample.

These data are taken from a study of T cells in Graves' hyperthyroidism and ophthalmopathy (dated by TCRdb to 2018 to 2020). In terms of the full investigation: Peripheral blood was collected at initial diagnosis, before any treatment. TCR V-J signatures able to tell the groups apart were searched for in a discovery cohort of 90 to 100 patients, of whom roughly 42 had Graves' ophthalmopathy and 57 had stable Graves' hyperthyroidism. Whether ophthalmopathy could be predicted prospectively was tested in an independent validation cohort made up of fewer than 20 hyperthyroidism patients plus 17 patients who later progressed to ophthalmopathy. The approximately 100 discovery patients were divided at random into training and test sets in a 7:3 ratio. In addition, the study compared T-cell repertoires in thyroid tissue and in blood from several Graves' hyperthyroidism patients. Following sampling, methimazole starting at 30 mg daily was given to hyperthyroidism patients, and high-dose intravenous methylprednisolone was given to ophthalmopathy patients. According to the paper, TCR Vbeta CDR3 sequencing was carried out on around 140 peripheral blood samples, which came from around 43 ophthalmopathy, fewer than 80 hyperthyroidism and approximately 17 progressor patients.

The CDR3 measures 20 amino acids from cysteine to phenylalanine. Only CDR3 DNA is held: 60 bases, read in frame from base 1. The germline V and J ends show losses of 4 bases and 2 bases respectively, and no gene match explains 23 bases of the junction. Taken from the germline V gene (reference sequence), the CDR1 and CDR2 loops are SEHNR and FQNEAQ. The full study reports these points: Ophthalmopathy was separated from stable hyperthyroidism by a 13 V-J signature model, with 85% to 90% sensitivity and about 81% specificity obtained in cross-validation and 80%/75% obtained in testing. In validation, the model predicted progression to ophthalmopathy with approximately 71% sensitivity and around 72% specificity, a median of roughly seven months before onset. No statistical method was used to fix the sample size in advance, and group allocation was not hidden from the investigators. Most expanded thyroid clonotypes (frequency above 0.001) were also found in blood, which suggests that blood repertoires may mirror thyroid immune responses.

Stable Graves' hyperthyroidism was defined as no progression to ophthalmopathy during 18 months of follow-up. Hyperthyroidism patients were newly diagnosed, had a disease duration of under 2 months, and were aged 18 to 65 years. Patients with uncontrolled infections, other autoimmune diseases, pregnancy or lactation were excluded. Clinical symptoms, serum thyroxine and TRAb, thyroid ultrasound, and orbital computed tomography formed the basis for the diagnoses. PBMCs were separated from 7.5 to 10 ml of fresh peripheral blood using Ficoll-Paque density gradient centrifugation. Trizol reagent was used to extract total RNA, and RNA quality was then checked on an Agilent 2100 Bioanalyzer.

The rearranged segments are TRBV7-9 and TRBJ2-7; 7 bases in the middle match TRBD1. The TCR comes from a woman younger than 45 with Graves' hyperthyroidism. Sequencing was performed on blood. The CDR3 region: CASSSETREQGTNDAYEQYF. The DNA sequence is TGTGCCAGCAGCTCCGAAACCCGGGAACAGGGGACCAATGATGCCTACGAGCAGTACTTC. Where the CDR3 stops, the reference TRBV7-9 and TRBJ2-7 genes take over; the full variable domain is DTGVSQNPRHKITKRGQNVTFRCDPISEHNRLYWYRQTLGQGPEFLTYFQNEAQLEKSRLLSDRFSAERPKGSFSTLEIQRTEQGDSAMYLCASSSETREQGTNDAYEQYFGPGTRLTVT.